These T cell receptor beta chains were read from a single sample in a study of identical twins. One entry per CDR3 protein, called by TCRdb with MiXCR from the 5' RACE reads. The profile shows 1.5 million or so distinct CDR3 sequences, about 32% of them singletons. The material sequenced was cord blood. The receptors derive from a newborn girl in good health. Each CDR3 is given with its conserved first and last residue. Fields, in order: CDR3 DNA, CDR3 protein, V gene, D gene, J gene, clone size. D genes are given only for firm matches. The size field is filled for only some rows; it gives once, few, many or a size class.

DNA: TGCAGCGTTGAACAGACTAGCGACAATGAGCAGTACTTC; CDR3: CSVEQTSDNEQYF; V: TRBV29-1; D: TRBD2; J: TRBJ2-4; size: .
DNA: TGTGCCAGCAGCCCGGGGAGGGCCAACGAGCAGTACTTC; CDR3: CASSPGRANEQYF; V: TRBV28; D: TRBD2; J: TRBJ2-7; size: many
DNA: TGTGCCAGCAGCGTGGGACAGGGGGTTCCTTCCTACAATGAGCAGTTCTTC; CDR3: CASSVGQGVPSYNEQFF; V: TRBV5-5; D: TRBD1; J: TRBJ2-1; size: .
DNA: TGTGCCGGCAACCAGGGACTAGCGGGGGAGCAGTTCTTC; CDR3: CAGNQGLAGEQFF; V: TRBV7-2; D: TRBD2; J: TRBJ2-1; size: .
DNA: TGTGCCAGCAGTGACGGGACTAGGGTTTTCTACGAGCAGTACTTC; CDR3: CASSDGTRVFYEQYF; V: TRBV6-1; D: TRBD2; J: TRBJ2-7; size: few
DNA: TGTGCCAGCAGCCAAACGAGGACCGGGACTTCGCAGTTCTTC; CDR3: CASSQTRTGTSQFF; V: TRBV7-9; D: .; J: TRBJ2-1; size: few
DNA: TGTGCCAGCTCACCTACACATGGAGGCTACACCTTC; CDR3: CASSPTHGGYTF; V: TRBV18; D: .; J: TRBJ1-2; size: .
DNA: TGCAGCGTTGGGGGGCTAGCGGGAGGCGAGCAGTACTTC; CDR3: CSVGGLAGGEQYF; V: TRBV29-1; D: TRBD2; J: TRBJ2-7; size: few
DNA: TGCGCCAGCAGCTTGGAAAGGGGCGGACTAGCGGGACTTGAAGAGACCCAGTACTTC; CDR3: CASSLERGGLAGLEETQYF; V: TRBV5-1; D: TRBD2; J: TRBJ2-5; size: once
DNA: TGTGCCAGCAGCCCAGGGGGGAGTAGGACAGATACGCAGTATTTT; CDR3: CASSPGGSRTDTQYF; V: TRBV2; D: .; J: TRBJ2-3; size: few
DNA: TGTGCCAGCGTCGGGGGAGGAGGGGTAGGCGAGCAGTACTTC; CDR3: CASVGGGGVGEQYF; V: TRBV12-3/TRBV12-4; D: .; J: TRBJ2-7; size: few
DNA: TGTGCCAGCAGCTCACGGGACAGTCGGGGCAATCAGCCCCAGCATTTT; CDR3: CASSSRDSRGNQPQHF; V: TRBV21-1; D: .; J: TRBJ1-5; size: .
DNA: TGTGCCATCCGACCAGCGGGGGTGGGAGAGCAGTACTTC; CDR3: CAIRPAGVGEQYF; V: TRBV10-3; D: TRBD2; J: TRBJ2-7; size: few
DNA: TGTGCCAGCAGCCAAGCGGACGGGCGCGAGCAGTACTTC; CDR3: CASSQADGREQYF; V: TRBV3-1; D: .; J: TRBJ2-7; size: .
DNA: TGCGCCAGCAGTGCCACGGGAACCGGGGAGCTGTTTTTT; CDR3: CASSATGTGELFF; V: TRBV10-2; D: .; J: TRBJ2-2; size: once
DNA: TGTGCCACCAGCGTATACAGGGGACTTGGTGAAGCTTTCTTT; CDR3: CATSVYRGLGEAFF; V: TRBV15; D: TRBD1; J: TRBJ1-1; size: .
DNA: TGCAGTGCCGGGACAGGGAGGGACTACGAGCAGTACTTC; CDR3: CSAGTGRDYEQYF; V: TRBV20-1; D: TRBD1; J: TRBJ2-7; size: .
DNA: TGTGCCAGCCCTCCACCTACAGTCTACGAGCAGTACTTC; CDR3: CASPPPTVYEQYF; V: TRBV27; D: .; J: TRBJ2-7; size: .
DNA: TGCAGTGCTAGAATCGGGGGCTACGAGCAGTACTTC; CDR3: CSARIGGYEQYF; V: TRBV20-1; D: .; J: TRBJ2-7; size: .
DNA: TGTGCCAGCAGCCAGGGGTGGGATACGCAGTATTTT; CDR3: CASSQGWDTQYF; V: TRBV7-2; D: .; J: TRBJ2-3; size: .
DNA: TGTGCCAGCAGCGTAGTCGGTATGAGTGGAGCAGAGACCCAGTACTTC; CDR3: CASSVVGMSGAETQYF; V: TRBV9; D: .; J: TRBJ2-5; size: many
DNA: TGTGCCAGCAGCACATTTCCCGGACTAGCGGGAGCTATTAGCACAGATACGCAGTATTTT; CDR3: CASSTFPGLAGAISTDTQYF; V: TRBV7-2; D: TRBD2; J: TRBJ2-3; size: few
DNA: TGTGCCAGTGGACGGGGGAGCGGGACTAGCACAGATACGCAGTATTTT; CDR3: CASGRGSGTSTDTQYF; V: TRBV6-1; D: TRBD2; J: TRBJ2-3; size: .
DNA: TGCAGTGCTAGACGCAACACCGGGGAGCTGTTTTTT; CDR3: CSARRNTGELFF; V: TRBV20-1; D: .; J: TRBJ2-2; size: few
DNA: TGCGCCAGCAGCTTAACCACAGCCTACGAGCAGTACTTC; CDR3: CASSLTTAYEQYF; V: TRBV7-2; D: .; J: TRBJ2-7; size: many
DNA: TGTGCCAGTAGTATCGCTCGTCTTCAAAGGGGTGCGGGGCATCAGCCCCAGCATTTT; CDR3: CASSIARLQRGAGHQPQHF; V: TRBV19; D: .; J: TRBJ1-5; size: .
DNA: TGCAGTGCCGAGTCGGGTGGTTCCTACGAGCAGTACTTC; CDR3: CSAESGGSYEQYF; V: TRBV20-1; D: .; J: TRBJ2-7; size: .
DNA: TGTGCCAGCAGTCAGGAGCCCGGGACTCTAACTAGAATTTACGAGCAGTACTTC; CDR3: CASSQEPGTLTRIYEQYF; V: TRBV5-6; D: .; J: TRBJ2-7; size: .
DNA: TGCAGTGCTAGAGGGGTCGACTCCTCCCGGGCCTTAGCCAAAAACATTCAGTACTTC; CDR3: CSARGVDSSRALAKNIQYF; V: TRBV20-1; D: .; J: TRBJ2-4; size: few
DNA: TGCAGTGCTAGATTTCCAGATCAGCCCCAGCATTTT; CDR3: CSARFPDQPQHF; V: TRBV20-1; D: .; J: TRBJ1-5; size: few
DNA: TGCAGTGCTAGGTATCAGTATGGCACAGATACGCAGTATTTT; CDR3: CSARYQYGTDTQYF; V: TRBV20-1; D: .; J: TRBJ2-3; size: few
DNA: TGTGCCAGCAGCCAAGCCGCCGGGGGGGCCGCATATACGCAGTATTTT; CDR3: CASSQAAGGAAYTQYF; V: TRBV4-2; D: TRBD2; J: TRBJ2-3; size: .
DNA: TGCGCCAGCAGCCGACCGGGACAGACCGAAAAACTGTTTTTT; CDR3: CASSRPGQTEKLFF; V: TRBV4-1; D: TRBD1; J: TRBJ1-4; size: .
DNA: TGTGCCAGCAGCCAAGTTCCCCAGGGATCGGGCACCGGGGAGCTGTTTTTT; CDR3: CASSQVPQGSGTGELFF; V: TRBV4-2; D: .; J: TRBJ2-2; size: few
DNA: TGCGCCAGCAGCTTGGGAGGCTTAACTAGCAAGAGCACAGATACGCAGTATTTT; CDR3: CASSLGGLTSKSTDTQYF; V: TRBV5-1; D: .; J: TRBJ2-3; size: .
DNA: TGCGCCAGCAGCCACCACGACTCTTTAGGTTGGGAGCAGTTCTTC; CDR3: CASSHHDSLGWEQFF; V: TRBV4-1; D: .; J: TRBJ2-1; size: .
DNA: TGTGCCAGCAGGATGACAGGGGCGGGGGAGCAGTACTTC; CDR3: CASRMTGAGEQYF; V: TRBV12-3/TRBV12-4; D: TRBD1; J: TRBJ2-7; size: .
DNA: TGTGCCAGCAGTGAATCTCTCGAATCCCGGCAGTACTTC; CDR3: CASSESLESRQYF; V: TRBV2; D: .; J: TRBJ2-7; size: few
DNA: TGTGCCAGCAGTTTAAGGGCAGGGGGGAAAGAGACCCAGTACTTC; CDR3: CASSLRAGGKETQYF; V: TRBV28; D: .; J: TRBJ2-5; size: .
DNA: TGTGCCAGCAGCTTAGCTCCTTTGACTAGCGGAGGGAGCTACGAGCAGTACTTC; CDR3: CASSLAPLTSGGSYEQYF; V: TRBV7-8; D: TRBD2; J: TRBJ2-7; size: .
DNA: TGTGCCAGCAACTTGGACTGGGATGGGAGGAATACGCAGTATTTT; CDR3: CASNLDWDGRNTQYF; V: TRBV28; D: .; J: TRBJ2-3; size: .
DNA: TGCAGCGTTGATAGCAACACCGGGGAGCTGTTTTTT; CDR3: CSVDSNTGELFF; V: TRBV29-1; D: .; J: TRBJ2-2; size: .
DNA: TGTGCCAGCAGCTTCATATTTTTCGCCGGGACTGAAGGAGATACGCAGTATTTT; CDR3: CASSFIFFAGTEGDTQYF; V: TRBV7-2; D: .; J: TRBJ2-3; size: few
DNA: TGTGCCACCAGTGCCCTGACAGGAAGGGACACCGGGGAGCTGTTTTTT; CDR3: CATSALTGRDTGELFF; V: TRBV24-1; D: .; J: TRBJ2-2; size: .
DNA: TGCAGCGCCGAGACAGGGGGCGAGTTGGGGGCCAACGTCCTGACTTTC; CDR3: CSAETGGELGANVLTF; V: TRBV29-1; D: TRBD1; J: TRBJ2-6; size: .
DNA: TGTGCCAGCAGCCACGGACCAAACTACGAGCAGTACTTC; CDR3: CASSHGPNYEQYF; V: TRBV11-1; D: .; J: TRBJ2-7; size: .
DNA: TGTGCCAGCAGTTTCCGGCCCGATCATCCCCAGCATTTT; CDR3: CASSFRPDHPQHF; V: TRBV12-3/TRBV12-4; D: .; J: TRBJ1-5; size: few
DNA: TGCAGTGCTAGTGGACCCGTCTTGGAGAACACAGATACGCAGTATTTT; CDR3: CSASGPVLENTDTQYF; V: TRBV20-1; D: .; J: TRBJ2-3; size: few
DNA: TGTGCCAGCAGCTTTGCTCTAGCTTCCTACAATGAGCAGTTCTTC; CDR3: CASSFALASYNEQFF; V: TRBV12-1; D: .; J: TRBJ2-1; size: few
DNA: TGTGCCATCAGCGGGACAGGAAAAAAAAAGAACACTGAAGCTTTCTTT; CDR3: CAISGTGKKKNTEAFF; V: TRBV10-3; D: TRBD1; J: TRBJ1-1; size: once
DNA: TGCGCCAGCAGCCAACAGCCAGGGGGCAACTATGGCTACACCTTC; CDR3: CASSQQPGGNYGYTF; V: TRBV4-1; D: TRBD1; J: TRBJ1-2; size: .
DNA: TGCGCCAGCAGCTTCGACAGGGGCCGAGTGACGCAAGAGACCCAGTACTTC; CDR3: CASSFDRGRVTQETQYF; V: TRBV5-1; D: TRBD1; J: TRBJ2-5; size: .
DNA: TGTGCCAGCTCACCACCGGGTTCCCGGAATGAGCAGTTCTTC; CDR3: CASSPPGSRNEQFF; V: TRBV18; D: .; J: TRBJ2-1; size: .
DNA: TGTGCCAGCAGATGGGGTCTGAACACTGAAGCTTTCTTT; CDR3: CASRWGLNTEAFF; V: TRBV2; D: .; J: TRBJ1-1; size: few
DNA: TGTGCCAGCAGTTACTCGGCTTGGGGGCGGGAGACCCAGTACTTC; CDR3: CASSYSAWGRETQYF; V: TRBV6-2/TRBV6-3; D: .; J: TRBJ2-5; size: few